The 25 T cell receptor beta chains in this list originate from one sample, sequenced in a study of blood T cells in healthy people across ages. The use of a sample-barcoded 5' primer and a J-beta primer mix characterized a second PCR of roughly 7 to 12 cycles. TCRdb used MiXCR to reprocess the 5' RACE reads, holding one entry per CDR3 protein. The repertoire holds 1.5 million to 2 million distinct CDR3 sequences, with about 39% as singletons. Sequencing input: blood. Receptors originate from a human donor in good health.

The rearrangement links TRBV20-1 to TRBJ2-3; 7 bases are shared with TRBD2. The CDR3 runs 15 residues. V shed 6 bases, J shed 6 bases, and the junction held 15 bases outside the gene matches. Germline V gene sequence: CDR1 DFQATT, CDR2 SNEGSKA (reference sequence). The CDR3 region has the DNA TGCAGTGCCCTAGGTGGGGGGGGGGTAGGCGATACGCAGTATTTT. This encodes CSALGGGGVGDTQYF.

Many counts were recorded for this clonotype. The gene calls are TRBV12-3 or TRBV12-4 and TRBJ1-2, with 7 bases identical to TRBD1. J gave up 4 bases and V 6 bases, and 5 bases lay outside the gene matches. CDR3 length equals 13 residues. Here the CDR3 DNA reads TGTGCCAGCAGCCTGGGACAGATCTATGGCTACACCTTC. This encodes CASSLGQIYGYTF.

This clonotype was picked up a small number of times. The DNA of the CDR3 is TGCAGCGTTCAGACAGGGAGACCTGAAGCTTTCTTT. This gives the protein CSVQTGRPEAFF. The rearrangement uses TRBV29-1 and TRBJ1-1; 7 nucleotides align to TRBD1. The J segment lost 6 bases and the V segment lost 5 bases, leaving 6 bases of the junction unmatched. Germline assignment: CDR1 SQVTM and CDR2 ANQGSEA. This CDR3 has 12 residues.

The V and J genes are TRBV12-3 or TRBV12-4 and TRBJ1-1; TRBD1 aligns across 7 bases. This CDR3 contains 13 residues. Trimming cost V 10 bases and J 1 base; bases outside gene matches: 6. The CDR3 sequence: CANRQGENTEAFF. CDR3 sequence (DNA): TGTGCCAACAGGCAGGGGGAGAACACTGAAGCTTTCTTT.

This clonotype was recorded only once. The chain carries TRBV11-1 and TRBJ2-7, with TRBD2 matching over 9 bases. Germline V lookup: CDR1 SGHAT, CDR2 FQDESV (reference sequence). CDR3 length: 14 residues. Trimming cost V 6 bases and J 4 bases; bases outside gene matches: 7. CDR3 bases: TGTGCCAGCAGTATGACTAGCGGACGTTACGAGCAGTACTTC. It codes for CASSMTSGRYEQYF.

This clonotype showed up just once. An end of the junction does not agree with germline; a read error may underlie this. The V gene is TRBV27, the J gene TRBJ2-7; D possibly corresponds to TRBD1 (5 bases). The germline V gene has CDR1 MNHEY and CDR2 SMNVEV (reference sequence). This CDR3 contains 14 residues. CDR3 bases: TGTGCCAGCAGTTTACAGACAGCAACCTACGGGCAGTACTTC. This gives the protein CASSLQTATYGQYF.

This chain links TRBV29-1 with TRBJ2-2; 7 bases match TRBD1. V lost 5 bases to trimming and J lost 7 bases; unmatched junction nucleotides: 10. The CDR3 spans 14 residues. Germline CDR1 is SQVTM and CDR2 is ANQGSEA. As DNA, the CDR3 is TGCAGCGTTCTGAGGGGGACAGAGAACGGGGAGCTGTTTTTT. Translation: CSVLRGTENGELFF.

V and J are TRBV5-1 and TRBJ1-4; TRBD1 might be the D (5 bases). Looked up from germline, CDR1 is SGHRS and CDR2 is YFSETQ. CDR3 length: 14 residues. The V end was cut by 2 bases, the J end by 6 bases, with 11 bases between. The CDR3 region is CASSFSIGDEKLFF. The CDR3 DNA follows: TGCGCCAGCAGCTTTAGCATAGGGGATGAAAAACTGTTTTTT.

J is TRBJ2-3 and V is TRBV12-3 or TRBV12-4, with no clear D. With 6 bases removed from V and 5 bases from J, the gap between germline ends came to 9 bases. The CDR3 length is 12 residues. CDR3 bases: TGTGCCAGCAGACACTCGGGAGATACGCAGTATTTT. Translating it yields CASRHSGDTQYF.

The chain carries TRBV5-1 and TRBJ1-2; TRBD1 might be the D (5 bases). This CDR3 has 14 residues. V lost 4 bases and J 7 bases, leaving 17 bases between the germline ends. CDR1 is SGHRS and CDR2 is YFSETQ in the germline V gene. The CDR3 protein is CASSIDTGGGGYTF. The CDR3 bases are TGCGCCAGCAGCATTGACACGGGGGGTGGTGGCTACACCTTC.

V and J are TRBV19 and TRBJ1-2; D perhaps matches TRBD1 (5 bases). This CDR3 has 14 residues. Per the germline V gene, CDR1 is LNHDA and CDR2 is SQIVND (reference sequence). V lost 3 bases and J lost 5, with 13 bases in between. The CDR3 coding sequence is TGTGCCAGTAGTATCGCAGGGACGGGGTATGGCTACACCTTC. As protein: CASSIAGTGYGYTF.

The chain employs TRBV7-2 and TRBJ2-1; tentative D call: TRBD2 (5 bases). The tail of the sequence fits TRBJ2-7 better, so the J call may be wrong. The CDR3 runs to 14 residues. Per the germline V gene, CDR1 is SGHTA and CDR2 is FQGNSA. The CDR3 here is CASSFVEGLGEQYF. CDR3 nucleotide sequence: TGTGCCAGCAGCTTTGTTGAGGGCCTAGGGGAGCAGTACTTC.

The chain combines TRBV15 with TRBJ2-7, with TRBD2 as a possible D gene (6 bases). Trimming took off 3 bases at V and 3 bases at J, with 18 bases between the two ends. CDR1 LNHNV and CDR2 YYDKDF come from the germline V gene (reference sequence). The CDR3 runs 16 residues. The CDR3 spells CATSREGTRGFYEQYF. The CDR3 DNA is TGTGCCACCAGCAGGGAAGGGACTCGAGGCTTCTACGAGCAGTACTTC.

This chain links TRBV2 with TRBJ2-5; D could derive from TRBD1 or TRBD2 (5 bases each). Germline V gene data show CDR1 as SNHLY and CDR2 as FYNNEI. V dropped 6 bases and J dropped 3 bases, with 11 bases sitting between them. The CDR3 is 13 residues long. The CDR3 sequence is CASRGTDKETQYF. The CDR3 DNA is TGTGCCAGCAGGGGGACGGATAAAGAGACCCAGTACTTC. Using reference TRBV2 and TRBJ2-5 for the parts outside the CDR3, the full variable domain is EPEVTQTPSHQVTQMGQEVILRCVPISNHLYFYWYRQILGQKVEFLVSFYNNEISEKSEIFDDQFSVERPDGSNFTLKIRSTKLEDSAMYFCASRGTDKETQYFGPGTRLLVL.

This chain joins TRBV20-1 and TRBJ2-5; D unclear. Trimming pared 3 bases from V and 7 bases from J, leaving 12 bases between. CDR3 length: 12 residues. Germline CDR1 and CDR2: DFQATT and SNEGSKA (reference sequence). CDR3 amino acids: CSASAVQWTQYF. The CDR3 DNA is TGCAGTGCTAGTGCGGTACAGTGGACCCAGTACTTC.

About this clonotype: The junction does not match germline at one end; this may be a read error. This rearrangement joins TRBV5-1 to TRBJ1-4; 7 positions agree with TRBD1. The germline gives CDR1 SGHRS, CDR2 YFSETQ. The CDR3 contains 14 residues. CDR3 protein: CASSFQGVEEKLFF. The CDR3 DNA is TGCGCTAGCAGCTTCCAGGGGGTGGAGGAAAAACTGTTTTTT.

The genes are TRBV12-3 or TRBV12-4 and TRBJ2-2, with D perhaps TRBD1 or TRBD2 (5 bases each). The CDR3 has 14 residues. Trimming shortened V by 5 bases and J by 5 bases, and 12 bases separated the two germline ends. The CDR3 sequence is CASSRRDGTGELFF. DNA of the CDR3: TGTGCCAGCAGTCGACGGGACGGTACCGGGGAGCTGTTTTTT.

The chain couples TRBV10-3 to TRBJ2-7, with TRBD1 matching 7 bases. The CDR3 totals 15 residues. Per the germline V gene, CDR1 is ENHRY and CDR2 is SYGVKD. With 3 bases clipped from V and 3 bases from J, the junction kept 8 bases outside the gene matches. In nucleotides, the CDR3 is TGTGCCATCAGTGATCCTAGTGGGACAGACTACGAGCAGTACTTC. This gives the protein CAISDPSGTDYEQYF.

The V gene is TRBV6-2 or TRBV6-3, the J gene TRBJ2-3; TRBD1 agrees at 10 bases. The J segment lost 4 bases and the V segment lost 8 bases, leaving 6 bases of the junction unmatched. CDR1 is MNHEY and CDR2 is SVGEGT in the germline V gene. CDR3 length: 14 amino acids. The CDR3 DNA follows: TGTGCCAGCCGCTGGGACAGGGGCGCAGATACGCAGTATTTT. Residues: CASRWDRGADTQYF.

This clonotype was seen a handful of times. The rearrangement joins TRBV12-3 or TRBV12-4 to TRBJ2-5; 7 positions agree with TRBD2. With 7 bases clipped from V and 7 bases from J, the junction kept 9 bases outside the gene matches. The CDR3 covers 13 residues. The chain's CDR3 is CASTLGGRATQYF. DNA of the CDR3: TGTGCCAGCACCTTGGGGGGGAGGGCGACCCAGTACTTC.

The V and J genes are TRBV20-1 and TRBJ2-7, with unresolved D. V was pared by 6 bases and J by 3 bases, with 9 bases between. This CDR3 is built from 11 residues. CDR1 is DFQATT and CDR2 is SNEGSKA in the germline V gene (reference sequence). The CDR3 region is CSANKGYEQYF. CDR3 nucleotides: TGCAGTGCGAATAAAGGCTACGAGCAGTACTTC.

The CDR3 protein is CSVEDLGGSEQYF. The CDR3 region has the DNA TGCAGCGTTGAAGATCTTGGAGGGTCTGAGCAGTATTTT. This chain uses TRBV29-1 with TRBJ2-3; D may be TRBD2 (6 bases). The V gene's germline CDR1 is SQVTM and CDR2 ANQGSEA. This CDR3 spans 13 amino acids. Trimming pared 0 bases from V and 11 bases from J, leaving 15 bases between.

The chain recombines TRBV7-2 with TRBJ2-5; 8 bases are a match to TRBD1. Per the germline V gene, CDR1 is SGHTA and CDR2 is FQGNSA. With 5 bases clipped from V and 13 bases from J, the junction kept 12 bases outside the gene matches. The CDR3 is 13 amino acids. The CDR3: CASSTDREDERYF. CDR3 sequence (DNA): TGTGCCAGCAGCACGGACAGGGAAGACGAGCGGTACTTC.

CDR3 loop: CASSLAYNPAYEQYF. In DNA form, the CDR3 reads TGTGCCAGCAGCTTAGCTTACAACCCTGCCTACGAGCAGTACTTC. The gene calls are TRBV7-2 and TRBJ2-7; D not certain. The germline gives CDR1 SGHTA, CDR2 FQGNSA. The CDR3 is 15 residues long. The V gene lost 0 bases and the J gene lost 2 bases, with 11 bases spanning the gap.

This clonotype was counted at least ten times. The rearrangement uses TRBV3-1 and TRBJ2-7, with D possibly TRBD2 on 6 matching bases. The CDR3 consists of 15 residues. Germline loops: CDR1 LGHDT, CDR2 YNNKEL (reference sequence). V lost 3 bases and J lost 5, with 17 bases in between. CDR3: CASSHARGRWNEQYF. The CDR3 DNA follows: TGTGCCAGCAGCCATGCGCGAGGGAGGTGGAACGAGCAGTACTTC.